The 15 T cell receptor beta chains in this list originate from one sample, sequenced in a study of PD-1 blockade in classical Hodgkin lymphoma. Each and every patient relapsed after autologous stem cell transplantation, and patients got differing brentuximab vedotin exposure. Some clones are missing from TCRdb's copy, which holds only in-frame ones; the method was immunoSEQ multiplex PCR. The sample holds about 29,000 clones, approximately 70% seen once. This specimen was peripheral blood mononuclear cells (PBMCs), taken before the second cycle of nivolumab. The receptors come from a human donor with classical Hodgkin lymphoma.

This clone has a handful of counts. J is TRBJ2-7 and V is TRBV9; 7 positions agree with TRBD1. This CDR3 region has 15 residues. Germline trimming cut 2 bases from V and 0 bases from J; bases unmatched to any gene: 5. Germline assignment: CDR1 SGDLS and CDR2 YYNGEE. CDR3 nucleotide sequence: TGTGCCAGCAGCGTCGGGACAGTCGCCTCCTACGAGCAGTACTTC. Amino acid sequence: CASSVGTVASYEQYF.

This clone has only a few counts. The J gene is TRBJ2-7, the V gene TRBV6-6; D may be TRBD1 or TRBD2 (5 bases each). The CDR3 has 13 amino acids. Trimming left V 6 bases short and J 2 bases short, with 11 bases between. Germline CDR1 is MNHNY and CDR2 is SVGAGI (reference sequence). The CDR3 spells CASRGRGAYEQYF. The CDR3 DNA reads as TGTGCCAGCAGGGGACGCGGTGCCTACGAGCAGTACTTC.

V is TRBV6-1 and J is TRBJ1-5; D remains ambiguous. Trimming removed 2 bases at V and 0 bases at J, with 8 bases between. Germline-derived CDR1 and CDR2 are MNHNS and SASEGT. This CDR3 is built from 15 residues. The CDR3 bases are TGTGCCAGCAGTGAACAGGTTTATAGCAATCAGCCCCAGCATTTT. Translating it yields CASSEQVYSNQPQHF.

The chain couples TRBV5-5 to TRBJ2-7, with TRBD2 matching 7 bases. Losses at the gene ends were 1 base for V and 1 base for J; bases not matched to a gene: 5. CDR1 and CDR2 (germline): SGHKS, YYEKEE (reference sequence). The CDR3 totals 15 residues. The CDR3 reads CASSLLAGVSYEQYF. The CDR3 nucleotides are TGTGCCAGCAGCTTGTTGGCGGGAGTTTCCTACGAGCAGTACTTC.

CDR3 in DNA: TGTGCCAGTAAAGAACAAAGCAATCAGCCCCAGCATTTT. It translates to CASKEQSNQPQHF. The genes are TRBV19 and TRBJ1-5; the D is unclear. This CDR3 region has 13 residues. Trimming removed 7 bases at V and 1 base at J, with 8 bases between. The germline gives CDR1 LNHDA, CDR2 SQIVND (reference sequence).

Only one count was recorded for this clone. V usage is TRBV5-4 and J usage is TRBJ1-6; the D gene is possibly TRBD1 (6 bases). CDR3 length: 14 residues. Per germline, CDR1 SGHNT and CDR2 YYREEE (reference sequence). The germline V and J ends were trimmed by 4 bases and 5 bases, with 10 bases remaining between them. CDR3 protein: CASSRDIHNSPLHF. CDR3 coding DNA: TGTGCCAGCAGCCGGGACATTCATAATTCACCCCTCCACTTT.

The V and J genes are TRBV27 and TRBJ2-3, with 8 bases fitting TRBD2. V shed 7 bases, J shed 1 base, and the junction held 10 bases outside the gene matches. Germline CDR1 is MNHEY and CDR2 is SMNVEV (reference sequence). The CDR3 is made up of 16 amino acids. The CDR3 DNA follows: TGTGCCAGCACCCCAGGCGGGGGGAGGGGCACAGATACGCAGTATTTT. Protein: CASTPGGGRGTDTQYF.

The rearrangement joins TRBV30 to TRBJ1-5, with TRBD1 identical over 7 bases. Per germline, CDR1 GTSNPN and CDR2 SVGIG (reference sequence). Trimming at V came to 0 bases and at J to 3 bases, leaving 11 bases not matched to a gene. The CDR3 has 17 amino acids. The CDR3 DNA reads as TGTGCCTGGAGTGTTTTTAAACAGGGGCCTCTCAATCAGCCCCAGCATTTT. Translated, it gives CAWSVFKQGPLNQPQHF.

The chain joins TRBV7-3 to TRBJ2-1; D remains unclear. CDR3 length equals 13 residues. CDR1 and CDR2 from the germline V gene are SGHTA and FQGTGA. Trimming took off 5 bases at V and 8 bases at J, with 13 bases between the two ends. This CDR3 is CASSRHTRDEQFF. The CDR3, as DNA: TGTGCCAGCAGCCGGCACACACGGGATGAGCAGTTCTTC.

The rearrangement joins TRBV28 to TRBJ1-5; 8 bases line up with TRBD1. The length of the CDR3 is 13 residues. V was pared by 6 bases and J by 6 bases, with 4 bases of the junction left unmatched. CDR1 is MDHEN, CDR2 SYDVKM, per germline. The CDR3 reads CASRQGAGQPQHF. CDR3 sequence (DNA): TGTGCCAGCAGGCAGGGGGCCGGTCAGCCCCAGCATTTT. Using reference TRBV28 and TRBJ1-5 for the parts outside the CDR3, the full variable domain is DVKVTQSSRYLVKRTGEKVFLECVQDMDHENMFWYRQDPGLGLRLIYFSYDVKMKEKGDIPEGYSVSREKKERFSLILESASTNQTSMYLCASRQGAGQPQHFGDGTRLSIL.

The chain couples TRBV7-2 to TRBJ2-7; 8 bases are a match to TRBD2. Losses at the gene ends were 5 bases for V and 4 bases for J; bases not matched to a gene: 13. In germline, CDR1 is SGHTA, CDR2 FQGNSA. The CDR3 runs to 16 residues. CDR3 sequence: CASSRERAGVAYEQYF. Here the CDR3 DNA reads TGTGCCAGCAGCAGAGAGAGAGCGGGGGTTGCTTACGAGCAGTACTTC.

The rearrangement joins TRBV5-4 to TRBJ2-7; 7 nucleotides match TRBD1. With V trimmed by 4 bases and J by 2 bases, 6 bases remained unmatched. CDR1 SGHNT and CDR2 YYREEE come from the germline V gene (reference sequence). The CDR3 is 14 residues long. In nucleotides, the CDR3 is TGTGCCAGCAGCCACGGACAGGAGACCTACGAGCAGTACTTC. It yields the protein CASSHGQETYEQYF. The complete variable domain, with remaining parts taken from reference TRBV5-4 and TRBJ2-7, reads ETGVTQSPTHLIKTRGQQVTLRCSSQSGHNTVSWYQQALGQGPQFIFQYYREEENGRGNFPPRFSGLQFPNYSSELNVNALELDDSALYLCASSHGQETYEQYFGPGTRLTVT.

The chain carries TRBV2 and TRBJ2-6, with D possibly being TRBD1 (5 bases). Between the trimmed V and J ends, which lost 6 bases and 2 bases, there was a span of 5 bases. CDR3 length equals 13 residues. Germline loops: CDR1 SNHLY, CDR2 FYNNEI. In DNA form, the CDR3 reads TGTGCCAGCAGAGGGGCTGGGGCCAACGTCCTGACTTTC. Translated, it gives CASRGAGANVLTF.

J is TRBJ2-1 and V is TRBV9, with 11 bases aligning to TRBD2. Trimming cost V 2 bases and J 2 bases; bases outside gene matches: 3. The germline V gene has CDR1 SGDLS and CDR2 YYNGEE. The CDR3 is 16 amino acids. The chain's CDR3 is CASSVLAGGPYNEQFF. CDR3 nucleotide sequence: TGTGCCAGCAGCGTCCTAGCGGGAGGTCCCTACAATGAGCAGTTCTTC.

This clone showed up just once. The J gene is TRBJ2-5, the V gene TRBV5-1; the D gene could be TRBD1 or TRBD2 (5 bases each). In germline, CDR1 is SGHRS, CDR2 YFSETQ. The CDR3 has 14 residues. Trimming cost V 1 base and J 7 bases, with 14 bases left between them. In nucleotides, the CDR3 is TGCGCCAGCAGCTTGTGGGGACCCAGGACGACCCAGTACTTC. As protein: CASSLWGPRTTQYF.